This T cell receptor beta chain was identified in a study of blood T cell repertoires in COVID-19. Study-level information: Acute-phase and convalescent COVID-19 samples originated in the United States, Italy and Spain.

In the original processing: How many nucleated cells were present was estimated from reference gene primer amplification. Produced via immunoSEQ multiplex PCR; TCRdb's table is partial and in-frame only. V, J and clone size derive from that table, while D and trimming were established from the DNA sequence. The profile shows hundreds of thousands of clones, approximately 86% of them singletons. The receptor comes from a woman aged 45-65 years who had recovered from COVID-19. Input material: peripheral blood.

The CDR3 nucleotides are TGTGCCAGCAGTGCCCAGGGACAGTTAGGCACAGATACGCAGTATTTT. It yields the protein CASSAQGQLGTDTQYF. The chain couples TRBV27 to TRBJ2-3; 7 bases are shared with TRBD1. V gave up 5 bases and J gave up 1 base; unmatched junction bases: 9. Germline V gives CDR1 MNHEY, CDR2 SMNVEV (reference sequence). The CDR3 length is 16 residues.